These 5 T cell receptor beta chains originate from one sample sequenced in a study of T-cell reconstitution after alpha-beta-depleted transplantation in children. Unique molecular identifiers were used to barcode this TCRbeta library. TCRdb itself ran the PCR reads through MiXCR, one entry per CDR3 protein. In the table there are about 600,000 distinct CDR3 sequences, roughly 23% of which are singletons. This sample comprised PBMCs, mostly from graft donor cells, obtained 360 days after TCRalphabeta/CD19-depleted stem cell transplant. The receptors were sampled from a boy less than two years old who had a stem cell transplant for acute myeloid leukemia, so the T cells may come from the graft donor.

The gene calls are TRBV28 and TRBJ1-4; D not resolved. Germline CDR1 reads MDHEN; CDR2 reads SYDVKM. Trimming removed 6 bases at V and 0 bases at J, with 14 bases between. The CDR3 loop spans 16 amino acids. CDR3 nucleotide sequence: TGTGCCAGCAGCCTCGAAGGGATACCAACTAATGAAAAACTGTTTTTT. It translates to CASSLEGIPTNEKLFF.

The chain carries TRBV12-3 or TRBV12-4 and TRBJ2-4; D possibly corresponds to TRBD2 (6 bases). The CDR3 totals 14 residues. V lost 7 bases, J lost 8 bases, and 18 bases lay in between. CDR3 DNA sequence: TGTGCCAGCACCCTGGAGGGGCCCTGGGACATTCAGTACTTC. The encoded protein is CASTLEGPWDIQYF.

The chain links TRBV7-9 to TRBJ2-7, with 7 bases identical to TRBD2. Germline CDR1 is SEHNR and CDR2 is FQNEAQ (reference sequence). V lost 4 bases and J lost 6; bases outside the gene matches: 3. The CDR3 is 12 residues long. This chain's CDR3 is CASSWGGSEQYV. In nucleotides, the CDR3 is TGTGCCAGCAGCTGGGGGGGGAGCGAGCAGTACGTC.

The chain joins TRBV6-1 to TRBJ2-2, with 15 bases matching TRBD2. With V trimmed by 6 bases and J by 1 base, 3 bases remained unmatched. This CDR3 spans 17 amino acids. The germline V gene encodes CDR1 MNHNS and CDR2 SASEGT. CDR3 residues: CASSRTSGGVNTGELFF. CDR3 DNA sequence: TGTGCCAGCAGCCGGACTAGCGGGGGGGTGAACACCGGGGAGCTGTTTTTT.

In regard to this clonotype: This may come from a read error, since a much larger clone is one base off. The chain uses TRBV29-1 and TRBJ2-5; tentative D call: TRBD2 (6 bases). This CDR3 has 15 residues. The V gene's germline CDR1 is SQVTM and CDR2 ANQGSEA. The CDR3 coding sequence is TGCAGCGTTGAAGGGCGGGGTTGGTACCAAAAGACCCAGTACTTC. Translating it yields CSVEGRGWYQKTQYF.